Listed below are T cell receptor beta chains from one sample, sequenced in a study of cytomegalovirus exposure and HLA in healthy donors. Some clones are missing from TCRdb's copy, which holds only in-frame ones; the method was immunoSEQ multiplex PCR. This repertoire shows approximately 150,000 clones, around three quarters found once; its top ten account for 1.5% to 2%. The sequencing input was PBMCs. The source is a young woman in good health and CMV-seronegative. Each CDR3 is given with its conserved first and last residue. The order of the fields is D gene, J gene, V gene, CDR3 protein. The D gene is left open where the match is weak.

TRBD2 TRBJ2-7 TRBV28 CASSLWTSEPYEQYF
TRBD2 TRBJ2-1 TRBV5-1 CASSSPGLAGYNEQFF
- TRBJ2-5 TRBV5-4 CASSWELLQETQYF
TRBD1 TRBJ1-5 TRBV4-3 CASSQNLRDRYQPQHF
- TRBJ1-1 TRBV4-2 CASSQKMSGENTEAFF
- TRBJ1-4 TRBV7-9 CASSLLGEGHEKLFF
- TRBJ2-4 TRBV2 CASSDGQGWDIQYF
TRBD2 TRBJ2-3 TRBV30 CAWSVTAGVQDTQYF
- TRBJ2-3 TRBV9 CASSVTGDTDTQYF
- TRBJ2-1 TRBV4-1 CASSQDSGGAGYNEQFF
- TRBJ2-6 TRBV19 CASSIGFGTGANVLTF
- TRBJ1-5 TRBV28 CASSFGGGVSQPQHF
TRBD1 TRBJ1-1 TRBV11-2 CASSADRVTEAFF
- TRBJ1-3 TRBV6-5 CASSSTVSGNTIYF
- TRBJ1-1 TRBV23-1 CASSQSPIGGGYTEAFF
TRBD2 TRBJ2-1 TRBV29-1 CSVSTSGGRVGEQFF
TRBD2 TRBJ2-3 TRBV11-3 CASSLGTSGLTDTQYF
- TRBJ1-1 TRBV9 CASSVSHGGNTEAFF
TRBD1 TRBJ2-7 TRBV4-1 CASSQLQGASRGQYF
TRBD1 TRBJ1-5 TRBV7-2 CASSRDSLSNQPQHF
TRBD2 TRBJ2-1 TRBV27 CASSGRISLGEQFF
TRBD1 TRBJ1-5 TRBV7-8 CASSSTLGTGRFNQPQHF
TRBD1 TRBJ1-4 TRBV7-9 CASSWTGATNEKLFF
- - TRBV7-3 CASSSSGVTEQYF
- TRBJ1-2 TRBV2 CASSGRRAAYGYTF
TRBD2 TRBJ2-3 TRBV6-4 CASRTSGYTDTQYF
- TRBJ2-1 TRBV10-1 CASSPTRRQALDLGEQFF
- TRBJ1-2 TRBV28 CASSLPSGYYTF
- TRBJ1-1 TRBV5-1 CASSFGLNTEAFF
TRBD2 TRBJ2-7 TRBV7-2 CASTQIAGGAYEQYF
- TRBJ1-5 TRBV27 CASQKKPLGLWGYQPQHF
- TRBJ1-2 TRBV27 CASSLSYGSYGYTF
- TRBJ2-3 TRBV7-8 CASSLTIQSTDTQYF
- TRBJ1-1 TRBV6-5 CASSYQGLPNTEAFF
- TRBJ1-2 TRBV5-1 CASSLAGTVYGYTF
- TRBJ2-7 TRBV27 CASTPLSWVGGPSYEQYF
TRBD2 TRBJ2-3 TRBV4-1 CASSQDRLATQYF
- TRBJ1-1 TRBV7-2 CASSLGVVNTEAFF
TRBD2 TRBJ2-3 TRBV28 CASSLEGTSPLLAGPDTQYF
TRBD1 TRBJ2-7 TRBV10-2 CASRVGQGHYEQYF
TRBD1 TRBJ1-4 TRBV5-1 CASSWLPGQGEEKLFF